At least ten counts were recorded for the clone carrying this TCR beta chain. The data derive from a study of spatial heterogeneity in lung cancer. Looking at the study overall: Samples were donated by 72 untreated early-stage non-small cell lung cancer patients. Unique TCR and UMI combinations averaged more than ten appearances each in raw reads.

The presence of a unique molecular identifier marked each TCR cDNA molecule. TCRdb passed the 5' RACE reads through MiXCR, listing each CDR3 protein once. The profile shows 25,000 or so distinct CDR3 sequences, about 6.3% of them singletons. Described time point: blood at routine non-recurrence follow-up after resection. No cells were sorted before sequencing. The whole RNA sequenced was extracted from tumor, nontumor lung or frozen PBMC. The germline V and J ends were trimmed by 1 base and 0 bases, with 11 bases remaining between them. The CDR3 length is 15 residues. CDR1 SGDLS and CDR2 YYNGEE come from the germline V gene.

The material sequenced was PBMCs, taken at follow-up. V gene TRBV9 combines with J gene TRBJ2-7, with no clear D. The TCR sequence derives from a male donor with early-stage non-small cell lung cancer. Here the CDR3 reads CASSVSTHLSYEQYF. The CDR3 bases are TGTGCCAGCAGCGTATCGACCCACCTCTCCTACGAGCAGTACTTC.